This T cell receptor beta chain was sequenced in a study of early T cells in non-severe SARS-CoV-2 infection. Study-level background: The chains were unpaired, and the sequenced material was bulk RNA from unsorted whole blood.

The germline V gene encodes CDR1 SGDLS and CDR2 YYNGEE. Germline trimming cut 0 bases from V and 6 bases from J; bases unmatched to any gene: 9. This CDR3 is 15 amino acids long. This clonotype was observed a handful of times. Its cognate antigen is unknown. The library protocol tagged individual cDNA molecules with unique molecular identifiers. TCRdb re-analysed the 5' RACE reads in MiXCR, keeping a single row per CDR3 protein. The sample holds 65,000 to 95,000 distinct CDR3 sequences, approximately 12% seen once. General study findings and limits: Using VDJdb, the matching emphasized anti-spike CD8 responses while missing private and CD4 specificities.

The clonotype comes from an adult who was a healthcare worker with PCR-confirmed SARS-CoV-2 infection or an uninfected control (not recorded which). The donor label of this sample is uncertain. Specimen: whole blood, collected at baseline. The rearrangement uses TRBV9 and TRBJ2-7; 7 bases are a match to TRBD2. CDR3 amino acids: CASSVADSPGGEQYF. The CDR3 DNA follows: TGTGCCAGCAGCGTAGCTGATAGCCCGGGAGGCGAGCAGTACTTC.